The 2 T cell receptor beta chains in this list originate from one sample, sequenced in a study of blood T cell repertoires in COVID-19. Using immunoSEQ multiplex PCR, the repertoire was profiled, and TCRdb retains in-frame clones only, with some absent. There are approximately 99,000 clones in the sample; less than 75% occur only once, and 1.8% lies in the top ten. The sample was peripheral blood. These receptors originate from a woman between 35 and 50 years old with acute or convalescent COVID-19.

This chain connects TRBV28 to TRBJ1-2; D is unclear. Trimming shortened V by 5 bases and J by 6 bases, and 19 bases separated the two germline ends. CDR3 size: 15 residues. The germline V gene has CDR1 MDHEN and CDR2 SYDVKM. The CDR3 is CASSPGGSRRDGYTF. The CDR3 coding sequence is TGTGCCAGCAGTCCTGGCGGGTCGCGGAGGGATGGCTACACCTTC.

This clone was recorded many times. The DNA for the CDR3 is TGCGCCAGCAGCCACGGGACATACACCGGGGAGCTGTTTTTT. This sequence encodes CASSHGTYTGELFF. The chain employs TRBV5-1 and TRBJ2-2; weak D call: TRBD1 (6 bases). Germline CDR1 is SGHRS and CDR2 is YFSETQ. The germline V and J ends were trimmed by 4 bases and 3 bases, with 10 bases remaining between them. The CDR3 runs 14 residues.